The T cell receptor (beta chain) under discussion was sequenced for a study of blood T cell repertoires in COVID-19. About the study: Sample material is recorded as cDNA or gDNA derived from T cells, B-cell-depleted T cells, or PBMCs.

The CDR3 runs 16 residues. Per germline, CDR1 MGHRA and CDR2 YSYEKL. Unmatched junction bases numbered 7, after V lost 1 base and J lost 5 bases. Sequencing used immunoSEQ multiplex PCR; TCRdb keeps in-frame clones, though not all of them. The sample lists tens of thousands of clones; 80% to 90% were seen once. The receptor's source is a man aged 65 to 79 with acute or convalescent COVID-19. The chain combines TRBV4-1 with TRBJ2-5; TRBD1 aligns across 10 bases. The sequenced sample consisted of peripheral blood. CDR3 protein: CASSQGQGASSETQYF. For the CDR3, the DNA is TGCGCCAGCAGCCAAGGACAGGGGGCTTCGTCGGAGACCCAGTACTTC.